This T cell receptor (beta chain) was sequenced in a study of blood T cells in healthy people across ages. Sample-barcoded 5' priming and a J-beta primer mix drove a second PCR of 7 to 11 cycles. TCRdb processed the 5' RACE reads anew with MiXCR; each CDR3 protein has one entry. The sample lists 1,800,000 or so distinct CDR3 sequences, roughly two fifths occurring once. This CDR3 has 16 amino acids. The V gene's germline CDR1 is LGHNA and CDR2 YSLEER. The V end was cut by 5 bases, the J end by 5 bases, with 16 bases between. The sequence came from a human donor in good health. The sample comprised blood. The chain recombines TRBV4-3 with TRBJ1-6, with D unresolved. The CDR3 loop reads CASSSDGPPDNSPLHF. The DNA of the CDR3 is TGCGCCAGCAGCTCGGACGGTCCGCCGGATAATTCACCCCTCCACTTT.